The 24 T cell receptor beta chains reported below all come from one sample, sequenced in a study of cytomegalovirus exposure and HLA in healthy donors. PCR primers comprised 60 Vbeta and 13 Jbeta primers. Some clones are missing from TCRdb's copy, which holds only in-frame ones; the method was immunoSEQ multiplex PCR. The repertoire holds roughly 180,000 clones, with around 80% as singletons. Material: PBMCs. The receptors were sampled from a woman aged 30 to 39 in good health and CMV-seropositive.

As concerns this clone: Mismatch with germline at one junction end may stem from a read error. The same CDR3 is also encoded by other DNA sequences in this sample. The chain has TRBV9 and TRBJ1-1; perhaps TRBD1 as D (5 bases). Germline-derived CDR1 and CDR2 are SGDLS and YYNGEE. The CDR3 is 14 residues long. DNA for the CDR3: TGTGCCAGCAGCGTAGCCGGGTCGGACACTGAAGCTTTTTTT. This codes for CASSVAGSDTEAFF.

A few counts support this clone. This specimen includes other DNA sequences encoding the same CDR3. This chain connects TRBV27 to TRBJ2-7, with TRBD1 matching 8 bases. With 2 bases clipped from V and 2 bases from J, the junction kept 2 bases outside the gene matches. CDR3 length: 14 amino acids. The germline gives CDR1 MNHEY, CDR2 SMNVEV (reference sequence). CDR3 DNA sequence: TGTGCCAGCAGTTTAGGACAGGGCCCCTACGAGCAGTACTTC. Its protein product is CASSLGQGPYEQYF.

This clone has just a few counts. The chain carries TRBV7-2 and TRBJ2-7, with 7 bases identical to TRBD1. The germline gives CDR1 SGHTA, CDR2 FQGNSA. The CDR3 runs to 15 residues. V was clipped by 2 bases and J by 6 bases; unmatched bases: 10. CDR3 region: CASSLRREGAGEQYF. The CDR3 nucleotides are TGTGCCAGCAGCTTAAGGAGAGAGGGGGCAGGCGAGCAGTACTTC.

This CDR3 is CASGRGNQPQHF. CDR3 bases: TGTGCCAGCGGGAGGGGCAATCAGCCCCAGCATTTT. This chain uses TRBV30 with TRBJ1-5, with no clear D. CDR1 and CDR2 (germline): GTSNPN, SVGIG (reference sequence). Trimming shortened V by 8 bases and J by 2 bases, and 10 bases separated the two germline ends. The CDR3 has 12 amino acids.

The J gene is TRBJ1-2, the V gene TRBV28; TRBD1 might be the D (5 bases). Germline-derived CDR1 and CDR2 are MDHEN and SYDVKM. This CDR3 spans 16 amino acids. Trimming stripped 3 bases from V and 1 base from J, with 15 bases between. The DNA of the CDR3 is TGTGCCAGCAGTTTCCCGGGGGATTTCGGTAACTATGGCTACACCTTC. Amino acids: CASSFPGDFGNYGYTF.

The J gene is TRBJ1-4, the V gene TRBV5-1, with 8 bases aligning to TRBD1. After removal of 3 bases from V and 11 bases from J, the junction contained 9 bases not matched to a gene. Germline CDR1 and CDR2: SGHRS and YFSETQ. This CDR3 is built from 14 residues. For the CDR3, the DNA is TGCGCCAGCAGCTCCTCAGGGGGCCTGCGGAAACTGTTTTTT. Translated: CASSSSGGLRKLFF.

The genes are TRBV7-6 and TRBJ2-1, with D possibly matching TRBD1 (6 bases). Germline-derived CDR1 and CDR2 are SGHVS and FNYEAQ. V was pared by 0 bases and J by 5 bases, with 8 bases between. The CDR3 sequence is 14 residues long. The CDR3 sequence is CASSLAGHNNEQFF. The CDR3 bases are TGTGCCAGCAGCTTAGCGGGACACAACAATGAGCAGTTCTTC.

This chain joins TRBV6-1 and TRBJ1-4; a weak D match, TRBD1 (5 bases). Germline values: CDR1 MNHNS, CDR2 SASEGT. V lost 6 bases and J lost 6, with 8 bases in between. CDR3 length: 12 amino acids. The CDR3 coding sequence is TGTGCCAGCAGCCTCAGGGATGAAAAACTGTTTTTT. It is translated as CASSLRDEKLFF.

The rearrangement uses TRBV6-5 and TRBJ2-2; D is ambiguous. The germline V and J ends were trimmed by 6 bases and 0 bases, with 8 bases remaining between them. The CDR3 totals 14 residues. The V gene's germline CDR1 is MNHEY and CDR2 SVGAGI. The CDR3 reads CASRRNPNTGELFF. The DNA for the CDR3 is TGTGCCAGCAGGCGAAACCCGAACACCGGGGAGCTGTTTTTT.

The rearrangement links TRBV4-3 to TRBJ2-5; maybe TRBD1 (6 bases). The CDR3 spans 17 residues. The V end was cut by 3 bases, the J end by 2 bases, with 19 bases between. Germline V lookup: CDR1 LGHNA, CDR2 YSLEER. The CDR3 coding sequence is TGCGCCAGCAGCCAGAAGGTTTATGTCCAGGGGCAAGAGACCCAGTACTTC. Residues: CASSQKVYVQGQETQYF.

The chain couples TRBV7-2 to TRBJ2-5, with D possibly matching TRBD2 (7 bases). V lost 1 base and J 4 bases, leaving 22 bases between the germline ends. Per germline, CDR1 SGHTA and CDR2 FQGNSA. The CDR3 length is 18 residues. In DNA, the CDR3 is TGTGCCAGCAGCTTAGACGATAGGGGGTGGGAGGGCGGAGAGACCCAGTACTTC. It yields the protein CASSLDDRGWEGGETQYF.

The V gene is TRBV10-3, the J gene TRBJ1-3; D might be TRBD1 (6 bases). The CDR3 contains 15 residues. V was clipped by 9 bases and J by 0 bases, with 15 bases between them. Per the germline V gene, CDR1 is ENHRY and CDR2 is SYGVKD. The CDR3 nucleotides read TGTGCCATTCAGACAGGCAAATTCTCTGGAAACACCATATATTTT. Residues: CAIQTGKFSGNTIYF.

CDR3 sequence: CASNKPSTGELFF. The CDR3 DNA reads TGCGCCAGCAACAAACCTAGCACCGGGGAGCTGTTTTTT. The rearrangement uses TRBV10-1 and TRBJ2-2; D is undetermined. Germline loops: CDR1 WNHNN, CDR2 SYGVQD (reference sequence). Between the trimmed V and J ends, which lost 7 bases and 4 bases, there was a span of 10 bases. The CDR3 is made up of 13 amino acids.

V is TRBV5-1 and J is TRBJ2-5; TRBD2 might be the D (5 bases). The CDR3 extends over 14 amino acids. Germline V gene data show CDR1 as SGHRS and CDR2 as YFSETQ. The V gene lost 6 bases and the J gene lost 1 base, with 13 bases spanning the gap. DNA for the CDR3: TGCGCCAGCAAGAGGTACGGAGGCCAAGAGACCCAGTACTTC. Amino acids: CASKRYGGQETQYF.

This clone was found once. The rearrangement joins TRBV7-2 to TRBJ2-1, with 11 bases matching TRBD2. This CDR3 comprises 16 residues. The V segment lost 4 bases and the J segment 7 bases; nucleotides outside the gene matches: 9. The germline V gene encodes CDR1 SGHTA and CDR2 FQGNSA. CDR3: CASSSKLAGADNEQFF. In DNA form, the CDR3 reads TGTGCCAGCAGCTCAAAACTAGCGGGGGCGGATAATGAGCAGTTCTTC.

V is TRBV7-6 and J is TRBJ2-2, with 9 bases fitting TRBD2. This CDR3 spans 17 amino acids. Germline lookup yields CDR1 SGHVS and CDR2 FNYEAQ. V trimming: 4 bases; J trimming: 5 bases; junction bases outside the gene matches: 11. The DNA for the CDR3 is TGTGCCAGCAGCTATATGATACCGGGACTAGCTACCGGGGAGCTGTTTTTT. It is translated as CASSYMIPGLATGELFF.

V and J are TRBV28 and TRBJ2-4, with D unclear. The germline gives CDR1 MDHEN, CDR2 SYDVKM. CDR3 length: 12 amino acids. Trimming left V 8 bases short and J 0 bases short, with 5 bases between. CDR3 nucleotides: TGTGCCAGCTCAATAGCCAAAAACATTCAGTACTTC. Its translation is CASSIAKNIQYF.

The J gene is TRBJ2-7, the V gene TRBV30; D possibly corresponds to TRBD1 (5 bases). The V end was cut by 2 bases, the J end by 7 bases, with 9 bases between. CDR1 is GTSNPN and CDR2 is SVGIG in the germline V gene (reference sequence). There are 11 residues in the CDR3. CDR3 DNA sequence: TGTGCCTGGAGTATTCCAGGGGAGCAGTACTTC. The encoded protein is CAWSIPGEQYF.

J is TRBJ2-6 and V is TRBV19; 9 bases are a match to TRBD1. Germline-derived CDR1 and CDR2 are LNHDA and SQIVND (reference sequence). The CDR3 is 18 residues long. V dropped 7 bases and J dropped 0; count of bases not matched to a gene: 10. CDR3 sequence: CASINGQGSLSGANVLTF. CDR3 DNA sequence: TGTGCCAGTATTAATGGACAGGGGAGCCTCTCTGGGGCCAACGTCCTGACTTTC.

As DNA, the CDR3 is TGTGCCAGCAGCCCATTTAGCGGGAGAGGTGAGCAGTTCTTC. It specifies CASSPFSGRGEQFF. This chain joins TRBV6-5 and TRBJ2-1; 9 bases map to TRBD2. J gave up 9 bases and V 6 bases, and 9 bases lay outside the gene matches. Germline loops: CDR1 MNHEY, CDR2 SVGAGI. This CDR3 region has 14 residues.

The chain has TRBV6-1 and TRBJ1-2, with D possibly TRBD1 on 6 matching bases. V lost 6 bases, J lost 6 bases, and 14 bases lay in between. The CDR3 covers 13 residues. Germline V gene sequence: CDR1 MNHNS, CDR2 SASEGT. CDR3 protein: CASSQRQDDGYTF. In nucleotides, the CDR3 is TGTGCCAGCAGCCAACGACAGGATGATGGCTACACCTTC.

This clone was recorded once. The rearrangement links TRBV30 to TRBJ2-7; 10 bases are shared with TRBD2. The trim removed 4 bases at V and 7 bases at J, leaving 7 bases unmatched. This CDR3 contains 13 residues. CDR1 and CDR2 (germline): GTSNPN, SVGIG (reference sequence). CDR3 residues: CAWTPSGRWEQYF. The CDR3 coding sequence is TGTGCCTGGACACCTAGCGGGAGATGGGAGCAGTACTTC.

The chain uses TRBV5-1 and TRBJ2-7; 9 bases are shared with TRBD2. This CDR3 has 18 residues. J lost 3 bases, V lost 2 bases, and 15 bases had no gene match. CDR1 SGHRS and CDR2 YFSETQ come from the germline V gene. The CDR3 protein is CASSFAAGMTSGLYEQYF. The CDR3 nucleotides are TGCGCCAGCAGCTTTGCGGCAGGGATGACTAGCGGACTCTACGAGCAGTACTTC.

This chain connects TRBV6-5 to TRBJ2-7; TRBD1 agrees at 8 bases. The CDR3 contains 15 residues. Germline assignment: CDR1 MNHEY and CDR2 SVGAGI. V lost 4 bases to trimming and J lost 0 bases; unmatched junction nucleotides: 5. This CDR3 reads CASSLGQAVSYEQYF. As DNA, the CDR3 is TGTGCCAGCAGTTTGGGACAGGCAGTCTCCTACGAGCAGTACTTC.